This section outlines one TCR beta chain sequence together with its context. This sample is drawn from a study of blood T cells in healthy people across ages. Trimming took off 8 bases at V and 15 bases at J, with 25 bases between the two ends. CDR1 MNHEY and CDR2 SMNVEV come from the germline V gene (reference sequence). This CDR3 region has 14 residues. Through a sample-barcoded 5' primer and a J-beta primer mix, a second PCR was run for roughly 7 to 11 cycles. Tags on each cDNA molecule came from a template-switch adaptor with 12 random nucleotides. TCRdb passed the 5' RACE reads through MiXCR, listing each CDR3 protein once. Seen here are about 680,000 distinct CDR3 sequences, 45% to 50% observed once, and the top ten hold roughly 30%. Per-sample yields of isolated PBMCs were at least 6 million. Every sample gave at least 6 micrograms of total RNA when it was extracted.

The V and J genes are TRBV27 and TRBJ2-2; D tentatively fits TRBD1 or TRBD2 (6 bases each). The sequence came from a woman aged 55 to 70 in good health. Sequencing input: blood. CDR3 in amino acids: CASSGTPWGAQLFF. CDR3 sequence (DNA): TGTGCCAGCTCTGGGACCCCTTGGGGGGCCCAGTTGTTTTTT.